This T cell receptor (beta chain) was captured in a study of blood T cell repertoires in COVID-19. Turning to the study itself: Both acute and convalescent COVID-19 samples were obtained from the United States, Italy and Spain. From T cells, B-cell-depleted T cells, or PBMCs came the material, which was cDNA or gDNA.

V gave up 4 bases and J gave up 5 bases, with 14 bases separating them. Germline-derived CDR1 and CDR2 are MNHEY and SVGAGI. CDR3 length: 14 amino acids. Original processing methods: The authors estimated nucleated cell counts from reference gene primer amplification. Clones were read by immunoSEQ multiplex PCR, and TCRdb kept only the in-frame ones, dropping some. From that table come the V and J calls and clone size; the DNA was used to work out D and trimming. Of about 220,000 clones in the sample, less than 90% were seen once. The origin of this receptor is a woman aged 60-75 years who had recovered from COVID-19. This chain joins TRBV6-5 and TRBJ1-1; D gene unclear. Sequencing input: peripheral blood. The CDR3 sequence: CASSLQVEVTEAFF. DNA of the CDR3: TGTGCCAGCAGTTTGCAGGTGGAGGTGACTGAAGCTTTCTTT.